The entry that follows covers one TCR beta chain sequence. As yet, its antigen is unknown. RNA transcripts yielded amplified TCR beta CDR3 regions. HTBI primers were the set used in a first-round RT-PCR of the TCR CDR3. TCRdb analysed the multiplex PCR reads with MiXCR anew, one entry per CDR3 protein. The table lists a few hundred thousand distinct CDR3 sequences, around 13% of them singletons. This sample is drawn from a study of T cells in Graves' hyperthyroidism and ophthalmopathy. Study findings and constraints: Blood shared most expanded thyroid clonotypes above 0.001. It was a median around seven months before onset that the model predicted ophthalmopathy.

V lost 0 bases and J lost 2, with 9 bases in between. Germline V gene sequence: CDR1 SGHRS, CDR2 YFSETQ. This CDR3 is 15 amino acids long. This TCR came from a woman aged 40 to 50 with Graves' hyperthyroidism. Sequenced input: blood. V usage is TRBV5-1 and J usage is TRBJ1-3, with D perhaps TRBD1 (6 bases). The CDR3 nucleotides are TGCGCCAGCAGCTTGGAGGGGGGCACTGGAAACACCATATATTTT. This gives the protein CASSLEGGTGNTIYF.